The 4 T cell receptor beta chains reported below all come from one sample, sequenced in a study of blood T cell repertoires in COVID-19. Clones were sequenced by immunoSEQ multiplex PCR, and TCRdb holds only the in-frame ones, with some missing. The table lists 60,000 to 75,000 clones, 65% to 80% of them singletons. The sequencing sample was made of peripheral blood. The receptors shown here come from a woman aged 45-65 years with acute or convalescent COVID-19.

CDR3 sequence: CASSQSPTGGYTGELFF. The CDR3 coding sequence is TGTGCCAGCAGCCAGTCCCCGACAGGGGGATACACCGGGGAGCTGTTTTTT. The chain links TRBV4-2 to TRBJ2-2, with 9 bases identical to TRBD1. The trim removed 3 bases at V and 3 bases at J, leaving 8 bases unmatched. The germline V gene encodes CDR1 LGHNA and CDR2 YNFKEQ. This CDR3 contains 17 residues.

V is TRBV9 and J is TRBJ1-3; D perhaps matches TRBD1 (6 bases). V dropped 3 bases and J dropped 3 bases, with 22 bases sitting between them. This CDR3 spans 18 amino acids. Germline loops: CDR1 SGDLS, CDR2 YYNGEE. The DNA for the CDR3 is TGTGCCAGCAGCGACCAGCAGGGGTTCGCCTTAGGTGGAAACACCATATATTTT. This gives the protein CASSDQQGFALGGNTIYF.

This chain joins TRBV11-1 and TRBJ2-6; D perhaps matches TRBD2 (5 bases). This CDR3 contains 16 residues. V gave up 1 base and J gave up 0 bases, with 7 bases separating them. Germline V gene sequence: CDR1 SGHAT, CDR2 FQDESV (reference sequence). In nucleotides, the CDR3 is TGTGCCAGCAGCTTAGTGGACTCCTCTGGGGCCAACGTCCTGACTTTC. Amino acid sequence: CASSLVDSSGANVLTF.

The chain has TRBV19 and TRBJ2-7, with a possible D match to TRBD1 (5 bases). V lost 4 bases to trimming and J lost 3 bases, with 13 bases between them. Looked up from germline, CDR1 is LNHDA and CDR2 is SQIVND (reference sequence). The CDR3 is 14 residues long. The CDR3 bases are TGTGCCAGTAGTAGAAGCAGGGATCACTACGAGCAGTACTTC. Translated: CASSRSRDHYEQYF.